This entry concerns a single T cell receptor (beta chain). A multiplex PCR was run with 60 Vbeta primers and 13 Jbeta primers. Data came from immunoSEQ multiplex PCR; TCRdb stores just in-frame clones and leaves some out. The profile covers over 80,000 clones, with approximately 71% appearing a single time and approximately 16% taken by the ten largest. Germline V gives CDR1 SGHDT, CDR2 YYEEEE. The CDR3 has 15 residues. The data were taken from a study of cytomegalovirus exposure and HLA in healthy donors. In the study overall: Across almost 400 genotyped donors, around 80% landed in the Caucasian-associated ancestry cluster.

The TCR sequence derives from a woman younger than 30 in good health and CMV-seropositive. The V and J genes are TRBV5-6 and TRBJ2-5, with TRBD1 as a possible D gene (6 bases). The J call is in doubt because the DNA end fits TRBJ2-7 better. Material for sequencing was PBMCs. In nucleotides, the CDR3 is TGTGCCAGCAGCCGGACAGCCTTCTTGCCCTACGAGCAGTACTTC. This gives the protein CASSRTAFLPYEQYF.